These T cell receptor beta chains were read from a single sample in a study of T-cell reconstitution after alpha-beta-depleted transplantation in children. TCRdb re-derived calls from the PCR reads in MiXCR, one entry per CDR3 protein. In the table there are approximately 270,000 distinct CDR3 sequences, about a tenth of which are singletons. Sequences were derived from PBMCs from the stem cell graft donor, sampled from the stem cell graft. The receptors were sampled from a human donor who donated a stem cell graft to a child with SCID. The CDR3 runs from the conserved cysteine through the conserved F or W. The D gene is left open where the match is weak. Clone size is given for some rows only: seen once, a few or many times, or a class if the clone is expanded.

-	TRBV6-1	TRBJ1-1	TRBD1	CASSRQGHTEAFF	TGTGCCAGCAGCAGACAGGGTCACACTGAAGCTTTCTTT
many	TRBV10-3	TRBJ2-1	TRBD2	CAIRGLADNEQFF	TGTGCCATAAGGGGACTAGCGGACAATGAGCAGTTCTTC
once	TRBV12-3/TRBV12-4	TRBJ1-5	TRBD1	CASSLGQGTQHF	TGTGCCAGCAGTCTAGGACAGGGCACCCAGCATTTT
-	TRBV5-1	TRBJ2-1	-	CASSPGISYNEQFF	TGCGCCAGCAGCCCGGGAATTTCTTACAATGAGCAGTTCTTC
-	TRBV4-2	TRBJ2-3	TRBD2	CASSPGAGGPDTQYF	TGTGCCAGCAGCCCTGGAGCGGGGGGCCCAGATACGCAGTATTTT
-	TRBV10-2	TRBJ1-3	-	CASSESSGNTIYF	TGCGCCAGCAGTGAGTCGTCTGGAAACACCATATATTTT
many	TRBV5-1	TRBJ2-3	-	CASSLGLADTQYF	TGCGCCAGCAGCTTGGGTCTGGCAGATACGCAGTATTTT
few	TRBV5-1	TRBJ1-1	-	CASSLAGRGWNTEAFF	TGCGCCAGCAGCTTGGCCGGCAGGGGATGGAACACTGAAGCTTTCTTT
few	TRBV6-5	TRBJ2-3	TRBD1	CASSYSPPGQGTDTQYF	TGTGCCAGCAGTTACTCTCCTCCGGGACAGGGCACAGATACGCAGTATTTT
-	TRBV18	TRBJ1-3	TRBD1	CASSRQGPPGNTIYF	TGTGCCAGCTCACGACAGGGGCCCCCTGGAAACACCATATATTTT
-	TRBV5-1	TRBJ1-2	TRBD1	CASSVGQELNYGYTF	TGCGCCAGCAGCGTCGGACAGGAACTAAACTATGGCTACACCTTC
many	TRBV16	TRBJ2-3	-	CASSRTTNTQYF	TGTGCCAGCAGCCGGACTACCAATACGCAGTATTTT
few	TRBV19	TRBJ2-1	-	CASSIPRNEQFF	TGTGCCAGTAGTATCCCCCGAAATGAGCAGTTCTTC
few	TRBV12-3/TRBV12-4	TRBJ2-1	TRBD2	CASSPTLAGALNEQFF	TGTGCCAGCAGTCCTACTCTAGCGGGGGCACTCAATGAGCAGTTCTTC
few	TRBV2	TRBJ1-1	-	CASSETFAAFF	TGTGCCAGCAGTGAAACTTTCGCGGCTTTCTTT
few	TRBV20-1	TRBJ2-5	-	CSAIRLGETQYF	TGCAGTGCAATCAGACTAGGAGAGACCCAGTACTTC
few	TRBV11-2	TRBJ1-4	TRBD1	CASSLPQGKGEKLFF	TGTGCCAGCAGCCTACCACAGGGGAAGGGTGAAAAACTGTTTTTT
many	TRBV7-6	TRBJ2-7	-	CASSLNGFDEQYF	TGTGCCAGCAGCTTAAATGGGTTCGACGAGCAGTACTTC
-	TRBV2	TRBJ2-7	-	CASSEPPGADEQYF	TGTGCCAGCAGTGAACCGCCAGGGGCCGACGAGCAGTACTTC
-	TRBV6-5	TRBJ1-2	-	CASTGGYGYTF	TGTGCCAGCACTGGTGGCTATGGCTACACCTTC
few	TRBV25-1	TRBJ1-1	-	CASSEGMTNTEAFF	TGTGCCAGCAGTGAAGGGATGACTAACACTGAAGCTTTCTTT
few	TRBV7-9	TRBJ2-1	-	CASSPNRVESSYNEQFF	TGTGCCAGCAGCCCAAACAGGGTCGAGAGCTCCTACAATGAGCAGTTCTTC